The T cell receptor beta chain under discussion was sequenced for a study of blood T cell repertoires in COVID-19. Method: immunoSEQ multiplex PCR; TCRdb's copy keeps in-frame clones and lacks some. The table includes a few hundred thousand clones, 89% detected once. The CDR3 consists of 14 residues. Per the germline V gene, CDR1 is MNHEY and CDR2 is SVGAGI. With V trimmed by 5 bases and J by 5 bases, 5 bases remained unmatched. The chain joins TRBV6-5 to TRBJ1-5; 8 bases fit TRBD1. The TCR was taken from a woman aged 55-69 years with acute or convalescent COVID-19. Sequenced: peripheral blood. The CDR3 sequence is CASSTTDRDQPQHF. The CDR3 DNA follows: TGTGCCAGCAGTACAACGGACAGGGATCAGCCCCAGCATTTT.